This passage covers 24 T cell receptor beta chains from one sample sequenced in a study of T-cell reconstitution after alpha-beta-depleted transplantation in children. The authors prepared the TCRbeta library with unique molecular identifiers. TCRdb ran MiXCR on the PCR reads and lists one entry per CDR3 protein. Here the sample spans hundreds of thousands of distinct CDR3 sequences, approximately 17% being singletons. The specimen was PBMCs, mostly from graft donor cells, collected 360 days after TCRalphabeta/CD19-depleted stem cell transplant. These receptors all stem from a male patient aged 2-10 years who had a stem cell transplant for acute lymphoblastic leukemia, so the T cells may come from the graft donor.

This clonotype was picked up many times. This chain links TRBV24-1 with TRBJ2-3; TRBD1 matches 9 bases. V was pared by 1 base and J by 5 bases, with 6 bases of the junction left unmatched. The CDR3 spans 16 residues. Germline V lookup: CDR1 KGHDR, CDR2 SFDVKD. The DNA for the CDR3 is TGTGCCACCAGTGATTTCCGGGACAGGGTAGGAGATACGCAGTATTTT. Amino acid sequence: CATSDFRDRVGDTQYF.

This rearrangement joins TRBV12-3 or TRBV12-4 to TRBJ2-2, with 8 bases lining up with TRBD1. The CDR3 has 15 amino acids. Germline trimming cut 6 bases from V and 2 bases from J; bases unmatched to any gene: 5. This CDR3 reads CASSPTGANTGELFF. The CDR3 nucleotides read TGTGCCAGCAGCCCGACAGGGGCAAACACCGGGGAGCTGTTTTTT.

The CDR3 region has the DNA TGCAGTGCCGAAGCGGCAGGAGGATGGACTGAAGCTTTCTTT. Amino acids: CSAEAAGGWTEAFF. This sequence joins TRBV20-1 and TRBJ1-1, with unresolved D. The V gene's germline CDR1 is DFQATT and CDR2 SNEGSKA (reference sequence). The CDR3 has 14 residues. Trimming pared 6 bases from V and 5 bases from J, leaving 19 bases between.

This clonotype showed up just a few times. This chain connects TRBV7-6 to TRBJ2-3; TRBD2 aligns across 15 bases. This CDR3 is 16 amino acids long. With V trimmed by 4 bases and J by 4 bases, 3 bases remained unmatched. Germline V gene lookup returns CDR1 SGHVS and CDR2 FNYEAQ. The chain's CDR3 is CASSSRTSGGADTQYF. The CDR3 bases are TGTGCCAGCAGCTCCCGGACTAGCGGGGGGGCAGATACGCAGTATTTT.

This clonotype was counted a few times. V is TRBV7-9 and J is TRBJ2-3; either TRBD1 or TRBD2 may fit D (5 bases each). The CDR3 contains 13 residues. Trimming cost V 8 bases and J 4 bases, with 13 bases left between them. Germline CDR1 reads SEHNR; CDR2 reads FQNEAQ (reference sequence). In DNA, the CDR3 is TGTGCCAGCCGGCTAGAGGGACCAGATACGCAGTATTTT. Amino acids: CASRLEGPDTQYF.

Ten or more counts support this clonotype. J is TRBJ1-1 and V is TRBV29-1, with TRBD1 identical over 7 bases. The CDR3 has 14 amino acids. Germline V gene lookup returns CDR1 SQVTM and CDR2 ANQGSEA. The V and J ends lost 5 bases and 7 bases, in that order; junction bases with no gene match: 13. The CDR3 protein is CSVLPGGSKLEAFF. The CDR3 DNA reads TGCAGCGTTCTCCCAGGGGGTAGTAAACTTGAAGCTTTCTTT.

V gene TRBV11-2 combines with J gene TRBJ2-3; a possible D gene is TRBD1 (7 bases). V gave up 1 base and J gave up 1 base, with 9 bases separating them. There are 15 residues in the CDR3. Per the germline V gene, CDR1 is SGHAT and CDR2 is FQNNGV. CDR3 sequence reads: CASSLGRGGTDTQYF. CDR3 sequence (DNA): TGTGCCAGCAGCTTAGGCAGGGGGGGCACAGATACGCAGTATTTT.

The V call is TRBV12-3 or TRBV12-4, the J call TRBJ2-3; 11 bases agree with TRBD2. With V trimmed by 3 bases and J by 2 bases, 10 bases remained unmatched. The CDR3 runs 18 residues. CDR3 nucleotide sequence: TGTGCCAGCAGTTTTGGGGCCCCGGGACTAGCGGTCACAGATACGCAGTATTTT. Protein product: CASSFGAPGLAVTDTQYF.

CDR3 sequence (DNA): TGTGCCAGCAGCTCACCTCTGGGGGTAGCGGTTAGCTCCTACGAGCAGTACTTC. It is translated as CASSSPLGVAVSSYEQYF. This chain connects TRBV11-1 to TRBJ2-7; tentatively, D is TRBD2 (6 bases). Trimming shortened V by 4 bases and J by 0 bases, and 22 bases separated the two germline ends. CDR3 length: 18 residues. Germline V gene data show CDR1 as SGHAT and CDR2 as FQDESV (reference sequence).

This clonotype was seen only a few times. The V gene is TRBV15, the J gene TRBJ2-1; possibly TRBD1 for D (6 bases). The length of the CDR3 is 12 residues. V was cut by 4 bases and J by 16 bases, with 17 bases left in between. Germline CDR1 is LNHNV and CDR2 is YYDKDF (reference sequence). The CDR3 spells CATSIQGSPSFF. Here the CDR3 DNA reads TGTGCCACCAGCATACAGGGTTCCCCCAGTTTCTTC.

This sequence joins TRBV6-5 and TRBJ1-2, with 7 nucleotides matching TRBD1. The V gene end was trimmed by 5 bases and the J gene end by 5 bases; junction bases not matched to a gene: 8. CDR1 and CDR2 from the germline V gene are MNHEY and SVGAGI. The CDR3 extends over 14 amino acids. CDR3 residues: CASSNRDRTYGYTF. The DNA of the CDR3 is TGTGCCAGCAGTAACCGGGACAGAACTTATGGCTACACCTTC.

This clonotype has a handful of counts. The CDR3 spells CSPDNNRDNTEAFF. The CDR3 DNA reads as TGCAGTCCCGACAATAACAGGGACAACACTGAAGCTTTCTTT. The chain uses TRBV20-1 and TRBJ1-1, with D perhaps TRBD1 (6 bases). There are 14 residues in the CDR3. Germline CDR1 DFQATT, CDR2 SNEGSKA (reference sequence). The ends were cut back, 8 bases at V and 2 bases at J, with 18 bases in the middle.

The chain couples TRBV27 to TRBJ2-7; the match to TRBD1 covers 7 bases. V was pared by 6 bases and J by 2 bases, with 10 bases of the junction left unmatched. This CDR3 region has 15 residues. The germline V gene has CDR1 MNHEY and CDR2 SMNVEV (reference sequence). As DNA, the CDR3 is TGTGCCAGCAGCCTATATACCGGGACAGCCTACGAGCAGTACTTC. Its translation is CASSLYTGTAYEQYF.

This rearrangement joins TRBV12-3 or TRBV12-4 to TRBJ1-3; possible D gene TRBD1, 5 bases. This CDR3 has 14 amino acids. V shed 6 bases and J shed 2 bases, with 11 bases lying between them. CDR3 bases: TGTGCCAGCAGAAAACAGGTCACTGGAAACACCATATATTTT. Protein: CASRKQVTGNTIYF.

The J gene is TRBJ1-1, the V gene TRBV6-5, with D maybe TRBD1 (5 bases). Germline CDR1 and CDR2: MNHEY and SVGAGI. CDR3 length equals 12 residues. The ends were cut back, 7 bases at V and 2 bases at J, with 8 bases in the middle. The chain's CDR3 is CASIGGNTEAFF. The DNA for the CDR3 is TGTGCCAGCATCGGGGGAAACACTGAAGCTTTCTTT.

This clonotype has a handful of counts. One end of the junction is discordant with germline, which a read error may explain. V is TRBV12-3 or TRBV12-4 and J is TRBJ2-5; the D call may be TRBD1 or TRBD2 (6 bases each). This CDR3 region has 14 residues. In DNA form, the CDR3 reads TGTGCCAGCAGTCCCATCCGCCGAGACGGGGGCGAGAACTTC. It translates to CASSPIRRDGGENF.

A few counts support this clonotype. The J gene is TRBJ1-5, the V gene TRBV12-3 or TRBV12-4, with TRBD1 matching 7 bases. The CDR3 length is 14 residues. V lost 2 bases to trimming and J lost 6 bases; unmatched junction nucleotides: 4. The CDR3 loop reads CASSLTAGGQPQHF. The DNA of the CDR3 is TGTGCCAGCAGTTTAACGGCAGGGGGTCAGCCCCAGCATTTT.

This clonotype was picked up a small number of times. The genes are TRBV6-5 and TRBJ2-3; 8 bases are shared with TRBD2. The ends lost 4 bases at V and 6 bases at J; junction bases unmatched: 12. There are 16 residues in the CDR3. Per germline, CDR1 MNHEY and CDR2 SVGAGI. The CDR3 region has the DNA TGTGCCAGCAGTTCCCTCGGCGGGGGGAGAGGGGATACGCAGTATTTT. As protein: CASSSLGGGRGDTQYF.

This clonotype turned up a few times. The V gene is TRBV5-5, the J gene TRBJ2-7; the D gene is possibly TRBD1 (5 bases). V was pared by 0 bases and J by 1 base, with 8 bases between. This CDR3 is 14 amino acids long. Germline lookup yields CDR1 SGHKS and CDR2 YYEKEE (reference sequence). The CDR3 region is CASSLEDTSYEQYF. The DNA of the CDR3 is TGTGCCAGCAGCTTGGAGGACACTTCCTACGAGCAGTACTTC.

The chain combines TRBV7-9 with TRBJ2-2; the D is unclear. CDR3 length equals 14 residues. Germline CDR1 SEHNR, CDR2 FQNEAQ (reference sequence). V was clipped by 5 bases and J by 1 base, with 8 bases between them. This chain's CDR3 is CASSEVGNTGELFF. As DNA, the CDR3 is TGTGCCAGCAGCGAGGTCGGGAACACCGGGGAGCTGTTTTTT.

This clonotype has more than one count but fewer than ten. The rearrangement joins TRBV30 to TRBJ1-1; D is undetermined. Trimming took 4 bases from V and 0 from J, leaving 9 bases between them. CDR1 is GTSNPN and CDR2 is SVGIG in the germline V gene (reference sequence). The CDR3 runs 13 residues. The DNA of the CDR3 is TGTGCCTGGATATCCGGGCTGAACACTGAAGCTTTCTTT. This encodes CAWISGLNTEAFF.

The chain couples TRBV5-6 to TRBJ2-7; 7 bases match TRBD2. The CDR3 runs 12 residues. The V segment lost 2 bases and the J segment 6 bases; nucleotides outside the gene matches: 2. Per the germline V gene, CDR1 is SGHDT and CDR2 is YYEEEE. The CDR3 region is CASSFGGTEQYF. The CDR3 bases are TGTGCCAGCAGCTTCGGGGGGACCGAGCAGTACTTC.

This clonotype was recorded a few times. V and J are TRBV4-3 and TRBJ2-1; D gene uncertain. The germline CDR1 and CDR2 sequences are LGHNA and YSLEER. CDR3 size: 13 residues. The V end lost 3 bases, the J end lost 9 bases, and 12 bases lay between the germline ends. The CDR3 protein is CASSQTGDGEQFF. CDR3 nucleotide sequence: TGCGCCAGCAGCCAGACCGGTGATGGTGAGCAGTTCTTC.

This clonotype appeared a few times. Written as DNA, the CDR3 is TGTGCCTGTACGGGAGGGGATCGGAACATTCAGTACTTC. It yields the protein CACTGGDRNIQYF. The chain employs TRBV6-2 or TRBV6-3 and TRBJ2-4; the match to TRBD2 covers 8 bases. CDR1 and CDR2 from the germline V gene are MNHEY and SVGEGT. The CDR3 totals 13 residues. The V segment lost 11 bases and the J segment 7 bases; nucleotides outside the gene matches: 10.